This T cell receptor (beta chain) was observed in a study of T-cell memory formation after mild COVID-19. This clonotype appeared a few times. The CDR3 runs 16 residues. J lost 5 bases, V lost 5 bases, and 8 bases had no gene match. Germline lookup yields CDR1 SGHTA and CDR2 FQGTGA. MiXCR, applied by TCRdb to the 5' RACE reads, yields one record per CDR3 protein. Counted here are roughly 500,000 distinct CDR3 sequences, around 20% occurring once; the ten biggest clones make up 12%. The clonotype originates from an adult woman who had mild COVID-19 (a few samples of this study predate the infection). Cell type and time point are not known. The sample was PBMCs or a T cell subset sorted from them (not recorded which). The rearrangement joins TRBV7-3 to TRBJ2-5, with 13 bases matching TRBD2. CDR3 sequence reads: CASSATGLAGRETQYF. The CDR3, as DNA: TGTGCCAGCAGCGCGACGGGACTAGCGGGGAGGGAGACCCAGTACTTC.